This section outlines one TCR beta chain sequence together with its context. Sequencing targeted expressed TCRB transcripts, as all isolated RNA had been reverse transcribed. Assay used: immunoSEQ multiplex PCR; TCRdb lists only in-frame clones, some missing. This sample has under 250,000 clones, with 13% to 15% found just once. Germline V CDR1 and CDR2: MNHEY, SMNVEV (reference sequence). This CDR3 has 17 residues. V lost 3 bases and J lost 2, with 19 bases in between. This entry comes from a study of beta chain features in type 1 diabetes. Input material: naive CD4+ T cells from blood. The chain joins TRBV27 to TRBJ2-5; D is ambiguous. The TCR was taken from a woman aged 40 to 50 in good health. The CDR3: CASSFVRPSRSQETQYF. The CDR3 bases are TGTGCCAGCAGTTTCGTCAGGCCGAGCCGGTCTCAAGAGACCCAGTACTTC.